The source of this TCR beta chain is a study of blood T cell repertoires in COVID-19. Across the study: COVID-19 samples, acute and convalescent, were from the United States, Italy and Spain. PBMCs, B-cell-depleted T cells, or T cells provided the cDNA or gDNA that made up the material.

Trimming left V 1 base short and J 6 bases short, with 13 bases between. CDR3 length: 15 residues. From germline, CDR1 is SGHTA and CDR2 FQGNSA. This clone has just a few counts. How the authors handled the data: For nucleated cells, counts were estimated from reference gene primer amplification. The protocol was immunoSEQ multiplex PCR, while the TCRdb copy is restricted to in-frame clones and leaves out a portion. V and J calls and clone size follow that table, whereas D and trimming were derived from the DNA. The repertoire holds roughly 12,000 clones, with 73% as singletons. The specimen was peripheral blood. The rearrangement links TRBV7-2 to TRBJ1-5; tentatively, D is TRBD1 (5 bases). This receptor was taken from a human donor in a cohort sampled during active COVID-19. The CDR3, as DNA: TGTGCCAGCAGCTTAGAGGGGAGGTATAGTCAGCCCCAGCATTTT. Its protein product is CASSLEGRYSQPQHF.